The clone carrying this TCR beta chain was recorded a few times. As yet, its antigen is unknown. Sorting based on CD45RO/CCR7/CD25/CD127/CD95/CD27 separated CD4+ naive, central memory, regulatory and stem cell-like memory cells. The CDR3 length is 14 residues. V was trimmed by 8 bases and J by 2 bases, leaving 10 bases between them. From germline, CDR1 is LNHDA and CDR2 SQIVND (reference sequence). This specimen belongs to a study of beta chain features in type 1 diabetes. Expressed TCRB transcripts were sequenced after all isolated RNA was converted to cDNA. Profiled with immunoSEQ multiplex PCR; TCRdb holds only in-frame clones, not every one. The sample includes approximately 600,000 clones, around 12% of them seen just once. Study outcomes and limitations: All four CD4+ subsets from Type 1 diabetes patients carried moderately but significantly shorter TCRB CDR3s. The influence of HLA type on TCRB rearrangement stayed undetermined.

The sample consisted of naive CD4+ T cells from blood. The chain has TRBV19 and TRBJ2-6, with a possible D match to TRBD1 (6 bases). This TCR was sampled from a man aged 25-40 years with type 1 diabetes. CDR3 sequence (DNA): TGTGCCAGTGCACAGGGTCCTGGGGCCAACGTCCTGACTTTC. It codes for CASAQGPGANVLTF.